This T cell receptor beta chain emerged from a study of HIV-infected patients and healthy controls. From the 5' RACE reads, TCRdb called clonotypes with MiXCR, one entry per CDR3 protein. The table includes almost 65,000 distinct CDR3 sequences, 15% to 20% detected once. The CDR3 consists of 13 residues. V was clipped by 5 bases and J by 0 bases, with 10 bases between them. Germline CDR1 reads SQVTM; CDR2 reads ANQGSEA. Sequencing used CD4+ T cells from blood. The TCR was taken from a human donor in good health. The chain links TRBV29-1 to TRBJ2-5; no firm D call. Here the CDR3 DNA reads TGCAGCGTTTCTACAGCGTACCAAGAGACCCAGTACTTC. As protein: CSVSTAYQETQYF.